The present T cell receptor (beta chain) was sequenced within a study of blood T cells in healthy people across ages. Study-level background: The capture of about one barcoded beta molecule per two T cells was achieved by template switching.

Primers used in a second PCR of about 6 to 11 cycles were a sample-barcoded 5' primer and a J-beta primer mix. TCRdb itself ran the 5' RACE reads through MiXCR, one entry per CDR3 protein. This table has approximately 1.5 million distinct CDR3 sequences, approximately 43% appearing once. This receptor was identified in a woman younger than 35 in good health. Source material: blood.

CDR3 residues: CASGGDRSYEQYF. In DNA form, the CDR3 reads TGTGCCAGCGGTGGGGACCGCTCCTACGAGCAGTACTTC. The rearrangement uses TRBV2 and TRBJ2-4, with D perhaps matching TRBD1 or TRBD2 (5 bases each). The DNA end lines up better with TRBJ2-7; the J call may be wrong. The CDR3 is 13 residues long. Germline CDR1 SNHLY, CDR2 FYNNEI.